These 5 T cell receptor beta chains were all obtained from the same sample, sequenced in a study of Graves' ophthalmopathy and Graves' hyperthyroidism. Amplification from RNA transcripts yielded the TCR beta CDR3 regions. The first-round RT-PCR employed HTBI primers together with the Qiagen OneStep RT-PCR kit. A multiplex PCR was then performed as the second round. One entry per CDR3 protein results from TCRdb running MiXCR on the multiplex PCR reads. The table lists 600,000 to 700,000 distinct CDR3 sequences, roughly two fifths of them singletons. Sequenced material: peripheral blood. The receptors here all came from an adult man with Graves' ophthalmopathy.

The V gene is TRBV20-1, the J gene TRBJ1-4; 7 bases align to TRBD1. With V trimmed by 6 bases and J by 8 bases, 21 bases remained unmatched. The germline CDR1 and CDR2 sequences are DFQATT and SNEGSKA (reference sequence). This CDR3 comprises 17 residues. DNA of the CDR3: TGCAGTGCCCAACCTCTAGCGGGAGGGGGCGTAAACGAAAAACTGTTTTTT. Translating gives CSAQPLAGGGVNEKLFF.

The CDR3: CASSLYVSYEQYF. The CDR3 DNA sequence: TGTGCCAGCAGTTTGTACGTCTCCTACGAGCAGTACTTC. The rearrangement joins TRBV12-3 or TRBV12-4 to TRBJ2-7; D gene ambiguous. This CDR3 is built from 13 residues. Trimming removed 3 bases at V and 0 bases at J, with 6 bases between.

This chain joins TRBV20-1 and TRBJ2-7; D call uncertain. The germline V gene encodes CDR1 DFQATT and CDR2 SNEGSKA (reference sequence). The CDR3 covers 14 residues. The germline V and J ends were trimmed by 4 bases and 0 bases, with 13 bases remaining between them. The CDR3 DNA reads TGCAGTGCTACTCGGACCGCTGTCTCCTACGAGCAGTACTTC. Its translation is CSATRTAVSYEQYF.

This clonotype was seen at least ten times. The V and J genes are TRBV20-1 and TRBJ2-5, with D possibly matching TRBD2 (6 bases). Germline CDR1 reads DFQATT; CDR2 reads SNEGSKA (reference sequence). This CDR3 is 16 amino acids long. Trimming stripped 3 bases from V and 3 bases from J, with 20 bases between. CDR3 sequence: CSASGGIGVYEETQYF. The CDR3 DNA is TGCAGTGCTAGTGGCGGGATCGGGGTTTATGAAGAGACCCAGTACTTC.

There are many counts of this clonotype. The rearrangement uses TRBV19 and TRBJ2-7; D remains unclear. The V end lost 5 bases, the J end lost 6 bases, and 14 bases lay between the germline ends. CDR1 is LNHDA, CDR2 SQIVND, per germline (reference sequence). CDR3 length equals 13 residues. For the CDR3, the DNA is TGTGCCAGTAGTGAGGTTGCCTCGGGCGAGCAGTACTTC. It codes for CASSEVASGEQYF.